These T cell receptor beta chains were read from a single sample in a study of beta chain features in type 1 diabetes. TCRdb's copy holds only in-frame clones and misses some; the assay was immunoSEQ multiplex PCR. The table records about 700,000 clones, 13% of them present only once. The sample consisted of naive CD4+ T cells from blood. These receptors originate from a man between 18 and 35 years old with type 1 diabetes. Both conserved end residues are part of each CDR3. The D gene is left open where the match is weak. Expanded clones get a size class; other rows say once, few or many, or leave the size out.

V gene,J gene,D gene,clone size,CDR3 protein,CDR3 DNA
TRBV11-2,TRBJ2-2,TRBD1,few,CASRLTTGTANTGELFF,TGTGCCAGCAGGCTGACTACCGGGACAGCGAACACCGGGGAGCTGTTTTTT
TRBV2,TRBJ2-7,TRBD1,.,CASRAGQGAFGGYEQYF,TGTGCCAGCAGGGCCGGACAGGGGGCCTTTGGCGGCTACGAGCAGTACTTC
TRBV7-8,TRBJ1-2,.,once,CASSLDTSSGGYTF,TGTGCCAGCAGCTTGGACACCTCGTCGGGAGGCTACACCTTC
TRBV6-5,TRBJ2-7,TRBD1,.,CASSTGGSSYEQYF,TGTGCCAGCAGTACAGGGGGAAGCTCCTACGAGCAGTACTTC
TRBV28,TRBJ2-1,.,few,CASSLLGQINEQFF,TGTGCCAGCAGTTTATTGGGGCAGATCAATGAGCAGTTCTTC
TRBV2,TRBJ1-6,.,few,CASSYRDGNSPLHF,TGTGCCAGCAGTTACAGGGATGGGAATTCACCCCTCCACTTT
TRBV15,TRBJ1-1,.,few,CATSSRTRTEAFF,TGTGCCACCAGCAGCCGGACAAGAACTGAAGCTTTCTTT
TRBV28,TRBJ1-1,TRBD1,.,CASSSAAGGRDTEAFF,TGTGCCAGCAGTTCGGCGGCAGGGGGCAGGGACACTGAAGCTTTCTTT
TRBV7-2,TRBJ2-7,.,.,CASSLAGSFTF,TGTGCCAGCAGCTTAGCGGGCAGCTTTACCTTC
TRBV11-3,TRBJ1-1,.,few,CASSQGMNTEAFF,TGTGCCAGCAGCCAGGGGATGAACACTGAAGCTTTCTTT
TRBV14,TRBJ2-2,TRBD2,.,CASSPPGLANTGELFF,TGTGCCAGCAGCCCACCGGGACTAGCGAACACCGGGGAGCTGTTTTTT
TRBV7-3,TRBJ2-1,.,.,CASSLSGFGNEQFF,TGTGCCAGCAGCTTAAGTGGATTCGGCAATGAGCAGTTCTTC
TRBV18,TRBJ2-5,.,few,CASSPGTEETQYF,TGTGCCAGCTCACCAGGAACAGAAGAGACCCAGTACTTC
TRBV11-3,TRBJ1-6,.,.,CASSLDGTRDSPLHF,TGTGCCAGCAGCTTAGATGGTACAAGGGATTCACCCCTCCACTTT
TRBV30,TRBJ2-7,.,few,CAWSVQGYEQYF,TGTGCCTGGAGTGTACAAGGTTACGAGCAGTACTTC
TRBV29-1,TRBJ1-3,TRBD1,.,CSARTGSGNTIYF,TGCAGCGCTCGGACAGGGAGTGGAAACACCATATATTTT
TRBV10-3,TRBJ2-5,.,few,CAAASTSQETQYF,TGTGCCGCCGCATCGACTAGTCAAGAGACCCAGTACTTC
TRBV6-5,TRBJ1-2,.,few,CASSSSRLYGYTF,TGTGCCAGCAGTAGTTCCCGCCTCTATGGCTACACCTTC
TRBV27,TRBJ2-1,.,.,CASRLSSYNEQFF,TGTGCCAGCAGATTAAGCTCCTACAATGAGCAGTTCTTC
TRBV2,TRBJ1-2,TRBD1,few,CASSRQGHGYTF,TGTGCCAGCAGTAGACAGGGACATGGCTACACCTTC
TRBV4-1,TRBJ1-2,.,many,CASRPGGQDYGYTF,TGCGCCAGCAGGCCCGGGGGGCAGGACTATGGCTACACCTTC
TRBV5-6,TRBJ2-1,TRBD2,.,CASSSRLAGDYNEQFF,TGTGCCAGCAGTTCCCGACTAGCGGGGGACTACAATGAGCAGTTCTTC
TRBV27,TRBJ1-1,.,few,CASSLSSRGGTEAFF,TGTGCCAGCAGTTTATCCAGTCGGGGGGGCACTGAAGCTTTCTTT
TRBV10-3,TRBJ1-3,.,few,CAIATTSLGSGNTIYF,TGTGCCATCGCAACCACATCTTTAGGCTCTGGAAACACCATATATTTT
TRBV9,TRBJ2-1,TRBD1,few,CASSPNQQGSIYNEQFF,TGTGCCAGCAGCCCGAACCAACAGGGGTCTATCTACAATGAGCAGTTCTTC
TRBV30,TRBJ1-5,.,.,CAWSESDNQPQHF,TGTGCCTGGAGTGAGAGCGACAATCAGCCCCAGCATTTT
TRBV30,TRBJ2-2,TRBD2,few,CAWDGASGVGELFF,TGTGCCTGGGATGGGGCTAGCGGGGTCGGGGAGCTGTTTTTT
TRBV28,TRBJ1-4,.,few,CASSLRLEKLFF,TGTGCCAGCAGTTTAAGACTTGAAAAACTGTTTTTT
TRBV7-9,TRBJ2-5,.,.,CASSLDSSPQYF,TGTGCCAGCAGCTTAGACTCCTCGCCCCAGTACTTC